One sample yielded the 18 T cell receptor beta chains listed below, sequenced in a study of T cell responses to AZD1222 COVID-19 vaccine. Some clones are missing from TCRdb's copy, which holds only in-frame ones; the method was immunoSEQ multiplex PCR. The table has about 150,000 clones, over 90% seen once. Sequences were derived from peripheral blood, sampled 28 days after the second AZD1222 dose. Receptors originate from an adult who received the AZD1222 COVID-19 vaccine.

The chain employs TRBV5-1 and TRBJ1-4; D is undetermined. Looked up from germline, CDR1 is SGHRS and CDR2 is YFSETQ. The CDR3 sequence is 15 residues long. V lost 2 bases and J lost 4, with 12 bases in between. This chain's CDR3 is CASSFVPGDNEKLFF. DNA of the CDR3: TGCGCCAGCAGCTTCGTTCCAGGAGATAATGAAAAACTGTTTTTT.

The chain recombines TRBV5-8 with TRBJ1-2; no definite D call. The V gene's germline CDR1 is SGHTS and CDR2 YDEGEE. The CDR3 is 10 amino acids. The germline V and J ends were trimmed by 2 bases and 12 bases, with 8 bases remaining between them. The DNA for the CDR3 is TGTGCCAGCAGCTTCGTAGGAAACACCTTC. Translating it yields CASSFVGNTF. Complete variable domain (other parts from reference TRBV5-8 and TRBJ1-2): EAGVTQSPTHLIKTRGQQATLRCSPISGHTSVYWYQQALGLGLQFLLWYDEGEERNRGNFPPRFSGRQFPNYSSELNVNALELEDSALYLCASSFVGNTFGSGTRLTVV.

This chain links TRBV15 with TRBJ2-7, with D possibly being TRBD1 (5 bases). The CDR3 consists of 13 residues. V lost 5 bases and J lost 3, with 11 bases in between. Germline values: CDR1 LNHNV, CDR2 YYDKDF (reference sequence). This chain's CDR3 is CATSGASIYEQYF. CDR3 in DNA: TGTGCCACCAGCGGGGCCAGCATCTACGAGCAGTACTTC.

The chain's CDR3 is CASSAGGRSSYEQYF. Here the CDR3 DNA reads TGTGCCAGCAGCGCAGGCGGGAGGTCTTCCTACGAGCAGTACTTC. The chain employs TRBV9 and TRBJ2-7; 8 nucleotides align to TRBD2. Trimming cost V 3 bases and J 1 base; bases outside gene matches: 6. The germline V gene encodes CDR1 SGDLS and CDR2 YYNGEE. This CDR3 contains 15 residues.

The rearrangement joins TRBV19 to TRBJ1-5, with D perhaps matching TRBD1 (5 bases). Germline loops: CDR1 LNHDA, CDR2 SQIVND (reference sequence). V lost 4 bases, J lost 2 bases, and 9 bases lay in between. There are 14 residues in the CDR3. CDR3 sequence (DNA): TGTGCCAGTAGTAATCGGGACGGCAATCAGCCCCAGCATTTT. Protein: CASSNRDGNQPQHF.

V and J are TRBV19 and TRBJ1-2; D is undetermined. V was pared by 7 bases and J by 5 bases, with 8 bases between. There are 11 residues in the CDR3. Germline V gene data show CDR1 as LNHDA and CDR2 as SQIVND (reference sequence). The CDR3 spells CASMGVYGYTF. CDR3 nucleotides: TGTGCCAGTATGGGCGTGTATGGCTACACCTTC.

The genes are TRBV7-2 and TRBJ2-1, with D possibly being TRBD1 or TRBD2 (6 bases each). V was cut by 3 bases and J by 7 bases, with 16 bases left in between. This CDR3 spans 15 amino acids. The germline V gene has CDR1 SGHTA and CDR2 FQGNSA. The CDR3 spells CASSFLGGWANEQFF. In DNA form, the CDR3 reads TGTGCCAGCAGCTTTTTGGGGGGCTGGGCTAATGAGCAGTTCTTC.

The chain recombines TRBV7-9 with TRBJ2-5; 16 bases align to TRBD2. This CDR3 spans 19 amino acids. The germline V gene encodes CDR1 SEHNR and CDR2 FQNEAQ (reference sequence). V lost 3 bases, J lost 5 bases, and 12 bases stayed unmatched. For the CDR3, the DNA is TGTGCCAGCAGCTTCCCGGGACTAGCGGGGGGGCCGGCAGAGGAGACCCAGTACTTC. This encodes CASSFPGLAGGPAEETQYF.

This chain uses TRBV4-1 with TRBJ1-6; D remains ambiguous. This CDR3 is 15 amino acids long. CDR1 and CDR2 (germline): MGHRA, YSYEKL. V lost 3 bases and J lost 5, with 11 bases in between. In nucleotides, the CDR3 is TGCGCCAGCAGCCATAACGGGCCCGATAATTCACCCCTCCACTTT. It encodes CASSHNGPDNSPLHF.

This chain joins TRBV19 and TRBJ1-5, with D tentatively TRBD1 (5 bases). Deletions cut 3 bases from V and 2 bases from J, with 17 bases between. Germline V gives CDR1 LNHDA, CDR2 SQIVND (reference sequence). This CDR3 region has 17 residues. CDR3 in amino acids: CASSIAQGVGGNQPQHF. CDR3 DNA: TGTGCCAGTAGTATTGCTCAAGGGGTGGGGGGCAATCAGCCCCAGCATTTT. Based on the CDR3 plus reference TRBV19 and TRBJ1-5, the full variable domain is DGGITQSPKYLFRKEGQNVTLSCEQNLNHDAMYWYRQDPGQGLRLIYYSQIVNDFQKGDIAEGYSVSREKKESFPLTVTSAQKNPTAFYLCASSIAQGVGGNQPQHFGDGTRLSIL.

The chain links TRBV30 to TRBJ2-1, with 8 bases fitting TRBD2. CDR1 is GTSNPN and CDR2 is SVGIG in the germline V gene (reference sequence). The CDR3 contains 14 residues. The V gene end was trimmed by 3 bases and the J gene end by 6 bases; junction bases not matched to a gene: 7. CDR3: CAWRTSGGTNEQFF. CDR3 DNA: TGTGCCTGGAGAACCAGCGGGGGTACCAATGAGCAGTTCTTC.

This chain links TRBV27 with TRBJ1-5; D unresolved. In germline, CDR1 is MNHEY, CDR2 SMNVEV (reference sequence). CDR3 length: 13 residues. V was pared by 4 bases and J by 4 bases, with 8 bases between. CDR3 coding DNA: TGTGCCAGCAGTTACGACCGGAATCAGCCCCAGCATTTT. It codes for CASSYDRNQPQHF.

Of note for this clone: A read error may account for a junction end that differs from germline. The genes are TRBV5-1 and TRBJ2-1; D is unclear. This CDR3 region has 11 residues. CDR1 is SGHRS, CDR2 YFSETQ, per germline. CDR3 residues: CASGLFHERFF. CDR3 DNA sequence: TGCGCCAGCGGGCTTTTCCATGAGCGGTTCTTC.

This rearrangement joins TRBV7-8 to TRBJ1-2, with 7 nucleotides matching TRBD1. After removal of 5 bases from V and 4 bases from J, the junction contained 4 bases not matched to a gene. Per the germline V gene, CDR1 is SGHVS and CDR2 is FQNEAQ. The CDR3 length is 13 residues. The CDR3 DNA reads TGTGCCAGCAGCCCACGGACAGGCTATGGCTACACCTTC. Its protein product is CASSPRTGYGYTF. The variable domain in full, with the rest retrieved from reference TRBV7-8 and TRBJ1-2, is GAGVSQSPRYKVAKRGQDVALRCDPISGHVSLFWYQQALGQGPEFLTYFQNEAQLDKSGLPSDRFFAERPEGSVSTLKIQRTQQEDSAVYLCASSPRTGYGYTFGSGTRLTVV.

This clone was seen a handful of times. The rearrangement uses TRBV10-3 and TRBJ1-2; the D gene is possibly TRBD1 (5 bases). Trimming pared 0 bases from V and 4 bases from J, leaving 9 bases between. The CDR3 loop spans 14 amino acids. Germline CDR1 and CDR2: ENHRY and SYGVKD. CDR3 protein: CAISESTERYGYTF. CDR3 nucleotides: TGTGCCATCAGTGAGTCGACAGAACGCTATGGCTACACCTTC.

The rearrangement uses TRBV10-3 and TRBJ1-2; perhaps TRBD1 as D (5 bases). The CDR3 loop spans 14 amino acids. Trimming stripped 6 bases from V and 4 bases from J, with 15 bases between. Per the germline V gene, CDR1 is ENHRY and CDR2 is SYGVKD. CDR3 residues: CAIRTGVRGYGYTF. The CDR3 nucleotides are TGTGCCATCAGAACGGGAGTAAGGGGCTATGGCTACACCTTC.

This rearrangement joins TRBV2 to TRBJ1-5; D may be TRBD1 (6 bases). The germline CDR1 and CDR2 sequences are SNHLY and FYNNEI. This CDR3 spans 16 amino acids. Trimming stripped 4 bases from V and 1 base from J, with 14 bases between. As DNA, the CDR3 is TGTGCCAGCAGTGTGAGTACAGGGAAAAGCAATCAGCCCCAGCATTTT. Its translation is CASSVSTGKSNQPQHF.

This sequence joins TRBV18 and TRBJ1-2; D not certain. V gave up 5 bases and J gave up 6 bases, with 13 bases separating them. The CDR3 runs to 13 residues. Germline lookup yields CDR1 KGHSH and CDR2 LQKENI. CDR3 in amino acids: CASSGRPDDGYTF. The CDR3 coding sequence is TGTGCCAGCTCAGGCAGGCCGGACGATGGCTACACCTTC.